This entry features one T cell receptor beta chain sequence. Its antigen is currently unknown. This CDR3 spans 16 amino acids. CDR1 is MNHEY and CDR2 is SVGAGI in the germline V gene. V was cut by 0 bases and J by 6 bases, with 18 bases left in between. This specimen belongs to a study of T cell responses to AZD1222 COVID-19 vaccine. Study outcomes and limitations: Within unmutated variant regions lay the reported targets of nearly half of spike-specific TCRs.

Profiled with immunoSEQ multiplex PCR; TCRdb holds only in-frame clones, not every one. Of roughly 120,000 clones listed, about 94% are singletons. Sequenced material: peripheral blood, taken 28 days after the second AZD1222 dose. The chain carries TRBV6-5 and TRBJ2-7; D uncertain. The receptor comes from an adult who received the AZD1222 COVID-19 vaccine. In DNA, the CDR3 is TGTGCCAGCAGTTACTCGCGGCGGACCCCGGCCTCCGAGCAGTACTTC. Its translation is CASSYSRRTPASEQYF.